This TCR beta chain was identified in a study of T cells after yellow fever vaccination. TCRdb used MiXCR to reprocess the 5' RACE reads, holding one entry per CDR3 protein. The table records under 700,000 distinct CDR3 sequences, around 16% of them present only once. This CDR3 is built from 15 residues. Germline V gene lookup returns CDR1 KGHDR and CDR2 SFDVKD. Trimming at V came to 4 bases and at J to 2 bases, leaving 5 bases not matched to a gene. Only a few counts were recorded for this clonotype. What it binds is unknown. Study results and caveats: Clonotype sharing between CD4 and CD8 compartments was small.

This clonotype was obtained from a man aged 18 to 29 who received the YFV17D yellow fever vaccine. This material consisted of PBMCs, taken less than 6 days after the first yellow fever vaccination. The chain has TRBV24-1 and TRBJ2-5; 8 bases align to TRBD1. The CDR3 DNA is TGTGCCACCAGTGAGATCGGACAGGGTCAAGAGACCCAGTACTTC. Amino acid sequence: CATSEIGQGQETQYF.